These 14 T cell receptor beta chains originate from one sample sequenced in a study of early T cells in non-severe SARS-CoV-2 infection. One entry per CDR3 protein, called by TCRdb with MiXCR from the 5' RACE reads. The table includes about 71,000 distinct CDR3 sequences, roughly 13% detected once. The sample comprised whole blood. These receptors were collected from an adult who was a healthcare worker with PCR-confirmed SARS-CoV-2 infection or an uninfected control (not recorded which).

The chain uses TRBV2 and TRBJ2-2; 7 bases align to TRBD2. The CDR3 runs to 15 residues. Germline V gene data show CDR1 as SNHLY and CDR2 as FYNNEI. After removal of 6 bases from V and 2 bases from J, the junction contained 6 bases not matched to a gene. The CDR3 sequence is CASRVLASNTGELFF. CDR3 nucleotide sequence: TGTGCCAGCAGAGTACTAGCGTCTAACACCGGGGAGCTGTTTTTT. The full variable domain, its missing parts supplied by reference TRBV2 and TRBJ2-2, is EPEVTQTPSHQVTQMGQEVILRCVPISNHLYFYWYRQILGQKVEFLVSFYNNEISEKSEIFDDQFSVERPDGSNFTLKIRSTKLEDSAMYFCASRVLASNTGELFFGEGSRLTVL.

This clonotype was detected ten times or more. J is TRBJ2-1 and V is TRBV9, with D uncertain. Germline V gene data show CDR1 as SGDLS and CDR2 as YYNGEE. Trimming took off 0 bases at V and 3 bases at J, with 10 bases between the two ends. This CDR3 spans 15 amino acids. CDR3 DNA sequence: TGTGCCAGCAGCGTAGAACCGGAGCGCTACAATGAGCAGTTCTTC. It is translated as CASSVEPERYNEQFF.

This rearrangement joins TRBV6-9 to TRBJ1-4; D is unresolved. This CDR3 is 8 amino acids long. Germline assignment: CDR1 MNHGY and CDR2 SVAAGI. The CDR3 nucleotides are TGTGCTGGTGAAAAACTGTTTTTT. Translated, it gives CAGEKLFF.

V usage is TRBV19 and J usage is TRBJ2-3; 9 bases map to TRBD2. The ends lost 5 bases at V and 6 bases at J; junction bases unmatched: 9. The CDR3 totals 15 residues. In germline, CDR1 is LNHDA, CDR2 SQIVND (reference sequence). This CDR3 is CASSAGGGAMDTQYF. The CDR3 DNA is TGTGCCAGTAGTGCGGGCGGGGGGGCAATGGATACGCAGTATTTT.

In this sample, this clonotype turned up many times. V usage is TRBV5-1 and J usage is TRBJ1-3; D is uncertain. Germline V lookup: CDR1 SGHRS, CDR2 YFSETQ. V was pared by 4 bases and J by 0 bases, with 14 bases between. The CDR3 sequence is 16 residues long. CDR3: CASSQNIDFSGNTIYF. The DNA of the CDR3 is TGCGCCAGCAGCCAGAACATCGACTTCTCTGGAAACACCATATATTTT.

The chain recombines TRBV11-2 with TRBJ2-1; D is unclear. V was pared by 1 base and J by 6 bases, with 7 bases between. Per the germline V gene, CDR1 is SGHAT and CDR2 is FQNNGV. CDR3 length equals 13 residues. The CDR3 region has the DNA TGTGCCAGCAGCTTAGGGCTCCTCAATGAGCAGTTCTTC. This sequence encodes CASSLGLLNEQFF.

This clonotype was picked up many times. This chain uses TRBV29-1 with TRBJ1-2; 7 nucleotides match TRBD1. The CDR3 has 11 amino acids. Germline V lookup: CDR1 SQVTM, CDR2 ANQGSEA. Germline trimming cut 7 bases from V and 3 bases from J; bases unmatched to any gene: 2. The CDR3 nucleotides read TGCAGCGCTACAGGGGACTATGGCTACACCTTC. Encoded protein: CSATGDYGYTF.

This clonotype has a count of ten or more. V is TRBV3-1 and J is TRBJ1-6, with 7 bases lining up with TRBD1. This CDR3 spans 16 amino acids. Germline V gene sequence: CDR1 LGHDT, CDR2 YNNKEL (reference sequence). V trimming: 1 base; J trimming: 11 bases; junction bases outside the gene matches: 11. CDR3 residues: CASSQAHTGTAAPLHF. For the CDR3, the DNA is TGTGCCAGCAGCCAAGCTCATACCGGGACAGCCGCACCCCTCCACTTT.

This clonotype was counted at least ten times. The CDR3 protein is CASSPTGDGNTIYF. The CDR3 coding sequence is TGTGCCAGCTCACCGACAGGAGACGGAAACACCATATATTTT. The chain joins TRBV18 to TRBJ1-3; tentative D call: TRBD1 (6 bases). The CDR3 consists of 14 residues. CDR1 is KGHSH, CDR2 LQKENI, per germline. V gave up 3 bases and J gave up 4 bases, with 10 bases separating them.

The chain is built from TRBV4-3 and TRBJ1-2, with D maybe TRBD1 (5 bases). The germline CDR1 and CDR2 sequences are LGHNA and YSLEER. Trimming cost V 0 bases and J 0 bases, with 8 bases left between them. The CDR3 spans 15 residues. CDR3 region: CASSQDWGANYGYTF. DNA of the CDR3: TGCGCCAGCAGCCAAGACTGGGGGGCTAACTATGGCTACACCTTC.

This chain joins TRBV2 and TRBJ2-7; no definite D call. The germline V and J ends were trimmed by 6 bases and 6 bases, with 9 bases remaining between them. The CDR3 has 11 residues. Germline V gene data show CDR1 as SNHLY and CDR2 as FYNNEI. The CDR3 sequence is CASRLGGEQYF. The CDR3 nucleotides read TGTGCCAGCAGGTTAGGCGGCGAGCAGTACTTC.

The chain links TRBV23-1 to TRBJ2-7; weak D call: TRBD2 (6 bases). TRBV23-1 is classed as an ORF, of uncertain function. Trimming removed 4 bases from V and 1 base from J, with 8 bases in between. This CDR3 has 13 amino acids. The CDR3 here is CASSPGLSYEQYF. CDR3 nucleotide sequence: TGCGCCAGCAGTCCGGGACTTTCCTACGAGCAGTACTTC.

The chain links TRBV12-5 to TRBJ1-1, with D maybe TRBD1 (5 bases). The V gene lost 9 bases and the J gene lost 5 bases, with 16 bases spanning the gap. The length of the CDR3 is 13 residues. Germline V lookup: CDR1 LGHNT, CDR2 FRNRAP. The chain's CDR3 is CASSKRDGTEAFF. The CDR3 DNA follows: TGTGCTAGCTCCAAGCGGGACGGAACTGAAGCTTTCTTT.

The chain has TRBV3-1 and TRBJ2-7; no clear D. The CDR3 loop spans 16 amino acids. Trimming took 0 bases from V and 2 from J, leaving 14 bases between them. The germline V gene has CDR1 LGHDT and CDR2 YNNKEL (reference sequence). The chain's CDR3 is CASSQEARSITYEQYF. DNA of the CDR3: TGTGCCAGCAGCCAAGAGGCACGCTCTATAACCTACGAGCAGTACTTC.